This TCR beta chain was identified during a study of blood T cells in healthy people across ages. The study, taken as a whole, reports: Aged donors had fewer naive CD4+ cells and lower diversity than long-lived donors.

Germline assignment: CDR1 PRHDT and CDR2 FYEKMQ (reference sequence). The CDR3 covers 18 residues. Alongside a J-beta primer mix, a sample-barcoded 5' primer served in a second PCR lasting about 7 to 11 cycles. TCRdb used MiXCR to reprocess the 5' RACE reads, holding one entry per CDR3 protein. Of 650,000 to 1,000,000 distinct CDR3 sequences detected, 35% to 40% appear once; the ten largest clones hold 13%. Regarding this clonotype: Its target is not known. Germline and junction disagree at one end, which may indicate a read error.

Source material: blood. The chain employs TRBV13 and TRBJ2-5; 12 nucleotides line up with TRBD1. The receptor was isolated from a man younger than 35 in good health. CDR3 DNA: TGTGCCAACAGCTATTTCCGGGACAGGGGGCGCCGGCAAGAGACCCAGTACTTC. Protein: CANSYFRDRGRRQETQYF.